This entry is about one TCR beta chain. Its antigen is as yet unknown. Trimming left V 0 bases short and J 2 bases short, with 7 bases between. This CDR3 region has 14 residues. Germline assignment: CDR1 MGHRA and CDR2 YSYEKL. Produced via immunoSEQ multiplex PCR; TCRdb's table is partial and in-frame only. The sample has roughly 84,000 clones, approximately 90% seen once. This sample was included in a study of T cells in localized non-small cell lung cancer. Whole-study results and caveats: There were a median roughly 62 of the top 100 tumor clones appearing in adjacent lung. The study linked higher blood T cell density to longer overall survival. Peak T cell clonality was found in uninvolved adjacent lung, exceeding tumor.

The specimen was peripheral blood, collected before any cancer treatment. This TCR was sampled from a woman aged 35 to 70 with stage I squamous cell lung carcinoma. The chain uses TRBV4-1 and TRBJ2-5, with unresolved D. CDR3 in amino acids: CASSQEHRQETQYF. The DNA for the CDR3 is TGCGCCAGCAGCCAAGAACATAGACAAGAGACCCAGTACTTC.